Listed below are T cell receptor beta chains from one sample, sequenced in a study of T cells in Graves' hyperthyroidism and ophthalmopathy. TCRdb reanalysed the multiplex PCR reads using MiXCR and keeps one entry per CDR3 protein. The sample consists of over 650,000 distinct CDR3 sequences, 45% of them appearing once. The specimen was peripheral blood or thyroid tissue (not recorded which). The receptor source for this set is an adult man with Graves' disease, either hyperthyroidism or ophthalmopathy (not recorded which). The CDR3 runs from the conserved cysteine through the conserved F or W. The D gene is left open where the match is weak. Clone size appears in some rows only: once, few, many, or a class for an expanded clone.

>NA|TRBJ2-7|few|TRBV25-1
CASSEDRAHPFYEQYF
TGTGCCAGCAGTGAAGATAGGGCCCATCCTTTCTACGAGCAGTACTTC
>NA|TRBJ2-2|many|TRBV10-1
CASSDRMGVDTGELFF
TGCGCCAGCAGTGACAGAATGGGAGTGGACACCGGGGAGCTGTTTTTT
>TRBD1|TRBJ1-4|NA|TRBV7-9
CASSPRQGGWANEKLFF
TGTGCCAGCAGCCCACGACAGGGGGGGTGGGCTAATGAAAAACTGTTTTTT
>TRBD2|TRBJ2-1|NA|TRBV12-3/TRBV12-4
CASSYGLAGVVEQFF
TGTGCCAGCAGCTATGGACTAGCGGGAGTCGTTGAGCAGTTCTTC
>NA|TRBJ2-2|NA|TRBV11-3
CASSLEVGGELFF
TGTGCCAGCAGCTTAGAGGTGGGCGGGGAGCTGTTTTTT
>TRBD2|TRBJ2-5|NA|TRBV6-6
CASSYVREETQYF
TGTGCCAGCAGTTACGTGCGGGAGGAGACCCAGTACTTC
>NA|TRBJ1-2|NA|TRBV6-5
CASSSGRVFGYTF
TGTGCCAGCAGTTCGGGCAGGGTGTTCGGCTACACCTTC
>NA|TRBJ2-7|NA|TRBV2
CASSPYRGQGFYEQYF
TGTGCCAGCAGCCCATACCGGGGCCAGGGGTTCTACGAGCAGTACTTC
>TRBD1|TRBJ2-7|NA|TRBV10-2
CASSEPTGGETHEQYF
TGCGCCAGCAGTGAGCCCACAGGGGGCGAGACCCACGAGCAGTACTTC
>NA|TRBJ1-2|NA|TRBV7-2
CASSRMGGGYTF
TGTGCCAGCAGTCGAATGGGCGGAGGATACACCTTC
>TRBD1|TRBJ1-2|few|TRBV20-1
CSASFPGTGGNYGYTF
TGCAGTGCTAGTTTCCCCGGGACAGGGGGAAACTATGGCTACACCTTC
>NA|TRBJ1-2|few|TRBV20-1
CSAEDGYGYTF
TGCAGTGCTGAGGACGGCTATGGCTACACCTTC